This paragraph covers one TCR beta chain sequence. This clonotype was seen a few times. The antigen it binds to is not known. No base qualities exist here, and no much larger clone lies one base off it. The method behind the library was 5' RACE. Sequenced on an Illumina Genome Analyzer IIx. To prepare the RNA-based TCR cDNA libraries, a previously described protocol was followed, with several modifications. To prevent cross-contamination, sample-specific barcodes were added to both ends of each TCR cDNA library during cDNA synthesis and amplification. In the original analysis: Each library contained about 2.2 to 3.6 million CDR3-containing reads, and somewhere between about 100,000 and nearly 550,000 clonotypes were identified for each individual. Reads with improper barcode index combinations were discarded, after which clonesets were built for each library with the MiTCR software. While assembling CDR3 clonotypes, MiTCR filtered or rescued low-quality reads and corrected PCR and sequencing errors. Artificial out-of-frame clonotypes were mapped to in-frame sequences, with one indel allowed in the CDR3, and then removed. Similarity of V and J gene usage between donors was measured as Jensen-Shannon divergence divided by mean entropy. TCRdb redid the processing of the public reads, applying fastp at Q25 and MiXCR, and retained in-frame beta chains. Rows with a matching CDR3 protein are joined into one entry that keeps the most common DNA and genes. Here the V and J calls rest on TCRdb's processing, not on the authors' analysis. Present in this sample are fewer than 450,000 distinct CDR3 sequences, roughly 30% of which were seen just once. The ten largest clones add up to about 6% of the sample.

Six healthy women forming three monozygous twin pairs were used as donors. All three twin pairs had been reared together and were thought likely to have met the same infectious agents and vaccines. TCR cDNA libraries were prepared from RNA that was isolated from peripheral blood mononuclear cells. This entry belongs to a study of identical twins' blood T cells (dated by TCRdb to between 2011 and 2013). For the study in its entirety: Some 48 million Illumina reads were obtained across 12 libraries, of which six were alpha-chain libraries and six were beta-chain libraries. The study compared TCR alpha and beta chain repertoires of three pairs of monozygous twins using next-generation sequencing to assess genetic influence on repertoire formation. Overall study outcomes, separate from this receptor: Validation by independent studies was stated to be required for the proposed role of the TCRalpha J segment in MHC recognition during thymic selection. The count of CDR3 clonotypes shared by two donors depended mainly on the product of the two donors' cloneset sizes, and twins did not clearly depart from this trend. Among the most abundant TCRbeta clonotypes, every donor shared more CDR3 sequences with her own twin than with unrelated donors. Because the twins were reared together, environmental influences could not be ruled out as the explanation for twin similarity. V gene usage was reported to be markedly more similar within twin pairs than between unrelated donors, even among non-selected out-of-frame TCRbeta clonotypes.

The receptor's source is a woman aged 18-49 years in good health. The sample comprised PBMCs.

The DNA sequence is TGTGCCAGCAGTCAGCGACAAACGGGACAGGAAAATGGCTACACCTTC. The resulting protein is CASSQRQTGQENGYTF. The V and J segments used are TRBV6-6 and TRBJ1-2; 8 of the junction bases match TRBD1. V loses 5 bases at its end and J loses 6 bases; junction bases beyond the gene matches: 14. From a lookup of the germline V gene (reference sequence), CDR1 and CDR2 are MNHNY and SVGAGI. The CDR3 goes from the cysteine to the phenylalanine over 16 residues. The kept DNA is CDR3 alone, 48 bases in frame from the first base.